A single T cell receptor (beta chain) is shown here with its context. The assay was immunoSEQ multiplex PCR, and TCRdb's table has in-frame clones only and misses some. The data contain about 220,000 clones, just under 95% of them singletons. Germline CDR1 reads SNHLY; CDR2 reads FYNNEI. This CDR3 spans 13 amino acids. Trimming pared 6 bases from V and 1 base from J, leaving 7 bases between. The record originates from a study of control samples from healthy donors and cancer patients. This TCR came from a man aged 45-65 years in good health. Sequenced sample: blood. The chain links TRBV2 to TRBJ1-5; TRBD1 is a possible D gene (5 bases). The CDR3 DNA is TGTGCCAGCAGCCGGGACAGCAATCAGCCCCAGCATTTT. Translation gives CASSRDSNQPQHF.